Shown below are 2 T cell receptor beta chains from a single sample sequenced in a study of cytomegalovirus exposure and HLA in healthy donors. PCR employed 60 Vbeta and 13 Jbeta primers. Only in-frame clones appear in the TCRdb table, and some are missing; sequencing was by immunoSEQ multiplex PCR. The sample lists approximately 150,000 clones; more than 65% were seen once. Sequencing used PBMCs. These receptors came from a man aged 30 to 45 in good health and CMV-seropositive.

This chain uses TRBV5-6 with TRBJ2-2, with 10 bases lining up with TRBD2. The CDR3 contains 16 residues. The junction had 6 bases not matched to a gene; V was cut back by 4 bases and J by 3 bases. Germline V lookup: CDR1 SGHDT, CDR2 YYEEEE. The CDR3, as DNA: TGTGCCAGCAGCCCACGGACTAGCGGTTACACCGGGGAGCTGTTTTTT. Translated: CASSPRTSGYTGELFF.

The chain joins TRBV11-2 to TRBJ2-1, with D unclear. The CDR3 is made up of 15 amino acids. Per germline, CDR1 SGHAT and CDR2 FQNNGV. Trimming cost V 0 bases and J 4 bases, with 10 bases left between them. CDR3 loop: CASSLDSRRYNEQFF. The DNA of the CDR3 is TGTGCCAGCAGCTTAGATTCCCGCAGATACAATGAGCAGTTCTTC.